The 4 T cell receptor beta chains given below trace back to one sample, sequenced in a study of shared T cell receptors in the human thymus. Produced via immunoSEQ multiplex PCR; TCRdb's table is partial and in-frame only. The sample shows hundreds of thousands of clones, roughly 74% of them seen only once. These same data were also listed under a study on human thymus T cells.

Sequencing was carried out using thymocytes. Receptor source: a boy less than two years old with a congenital heart defect.

This clone has only a few counts. The V call is TRBV2, the J call TRBJ2-5; 7 bases align to TRBD1. In germline, CDR1 is SNHLY, CDR2 FYNNEI. The CDR3 consists of 13 residues. V was pared by 9 bases and J by 3 bases, with 7 bases of the junction left unmatched. CDR3: CARYRGSEETQYF. The DNA of the CDR3 is TGTGCCAGATACAGGGGTTCGGAAGAGACCCAGTACTTC.

This chain joins TRBV5-1 and TRBJ2-5; 9 bases align to TRBD2. Germline V gene data show CDR1 as SGHRS and CDR2 as YFSETQ. V was clipped by 2 bases and J by 4 bases; unmatched bases: 6. The CDR3 runs to 15 residues. The CDR3 sequence: CASSLEREERETQYF. The CDR3 coding sequence is TGCGCCAGCAGCTTAGAGCGGGAGGAAAGAGAGACCCAGTACTTC.

The chain carries TRBV6-5 and TRBJ2-7; 9 nucleotides agree with TRBD1. Germline V gene data show CDR1 as MNHEY and CDR2 as SVGAGI. Germline trimming cut 6 bases from V and 2 bases from J; bases unmatched to any gene: 5. This CDR3 is 14 amino acids long. Here the CDR3 DNA reads TGTGCCAGCAGCTGGGGACAGGGAGCCTACGAGCAGTACTTC. This sequence encodes CASSWGQGAYEQYF.

This clone came up a few times. J is TRBJ2-5 and V is TRBV4-3, with 7 positions matching TRBD1. Germline CDR1 reads LGHNA; CDR2 reads YSLEER. The length of the CDR3 is 15 residues. With V trimmed by 1 base and J by 5 bases, 7 bases remained unmatched. CDR3 DNA sequence: TGCGCCAGCAGCCAAGGGGGTAAGGGACAGGAGACCCAGTACTTC. It is translated as CASSQGGKGQETQYF.